Each of the 18 T cell receptor beta chains below was sequenced from the same sample in a study of T cells in Graves' hyperthyroidism and ophthalmopathy. RNA transcripts served as the template for amplifying TCR beta CDR3 regions. An initial round of RT-PCR targeting the TCR CDR3 relied on the HTBI primer set. Each CDR3 protein gets one entry after TCRdb re-called the multiplex PCR reads with MiXCR. The sample consists of 500,000 to 600,000 distinct CDR3 sequences, roughly 50% of them appearing once. Material for sequencing was peripheral blood or thyroid tissue (not recorded which). These receptors originate from an adult woman with Graves' disease, either hyperthyroidism or ophthalmopathy (not recorded which).

The V call is TRBV9, the J call TRBJ1-3; 9 nucleotides match TRBD1. The CDR3 sequence is 16 residues long. V lost 3 bases and J lost 4; bases outside the gene matches: 8. The germline CDR1 and CDR2 sequences are SGDLS and YYNGEE. CDR3 coding DNA: TGTGCCAGCAGCGCTTACACAGGGGGCGAGGGAAACACCATATATTTT. Protein sequence: CASSAYTGGEGNTIYF.

The rearrangement joins TRBV11-2 to TRBJ1-1, with D unclear. V was pared by 1 base and J by 5 bases, with 5 bases between. This CDR3 has 12 residues. The germline CDR1 and CDR2 sequences are SGHAT and FQNNGV. CDR3 region: CASSLVDTEAFF. In DNA, the CDR3 is TGTGCCAGCAGCTTAGTGGATACTGAAGCTTTCTTT.

Many counts were recorded for this clonotype. V and J are TRBV25-1 and TRBJ2-5, with a weak D call TRBD2 (5 bases). This CDR3 is built from 16 residues. Trimming cost V 2 bases and J 1 base, with 14 bases left between them. CDR1 is MGHDK, CDR2 SYGVNS, per germline. The CDR3 sequence is CASSEGRAGLQETQYF. The CDR3 nucleotides are TGTGCCAGCAGTGAAGGAAGGGCGGGCCTCCAAGAGACCCAGTACTTC.

In its sample, this clonotype was seen a few times. The chain couples TRBV24-1 to TRBJ1-1; unclear D gene. V lost 4 bases to trimming and J lost 5 bases, with 10 bases between them. The CDR3 extends over 13 amino acids. Germline CDR1 reads KGHDR; CDR2 reads SFDVKD. The CDR3 bases are TGTGCCACCAGTGAGTCTATTAGTACTGAAGCTTTCTTT. Its protein product is CATSESISTEAFF.

Many counts were recorded for this clonotype. This chain connects TRBV6-5 to TRBJ1-1; maybe TRBD1 (5 bases). V was pared by 0 bases and J by 2 bases, with 10 bases between. Germline loops: CDR1 MNHEY, CDR2 SVGAGI. This CDR3 comprises 15 residues. CDR3 DNA sequence: TGTGCCAGCAGTTACTCACAGGATATCAACACTGAAGCTTTCTTT. Encoded protein: CASSYSQDINTEAFF.

This clonotype was detected only a few times. CDR3 in amino acids: CAAGTSSYNEQFF. DNA for the CDR3: TGTGCCGCCGGGACTAGCTCCTACAATGAGCAGTTCTTC. V is TRBV10-3 and J is TRBJ2-1; 8 bases agree with TRBD2. Germline trimming cut 11 bases from V and 0 bases from J; bases unmatched to any gene: 3. The CDR3 spans 13 residues. Germline V lookup: CDR1 ENHRY, CDR2 SYGVKD.

The rearrangement links TRBV24-1 to TRBJ2-5; D possibly corresponds to TRBD1 (6 bases). The V end lost 0 bases, the J end lost 5 bases, and 12 bases lay between the germline ends. This CDR3 comprises 15 residues. The germline V gene encodes CDR1 KGHDR and CDR2 SFDVKD. CDR3 protein: CATSDLQGKRETQYF. CDR3 in DNA: TGTGCCACCAGTGATTTGCAGGGGAAGAGGGAGACCCAGTACTTC.

This clonotype came up many times. V is TRBV2 and J is TRBJ2-7, with a possible D match to TRBD2 (6 bases). The V gene's germline CDR1 is SNHLY and CDR2 FYNNEI. CDR3 length: 11 amino acids. Trimming cost V 4 bases and J 9 bases, with 10 bases left between them. The CDR3 spells CASSGGEVQYF. Written as DNA, the CDR3 is TGTGCCAGCAGTGGGGGGGAGGTGCAGTACTTC. Full variable domain (outside the CDR3, taken from reference TRBV2 and TRBJ2-7): EPEVTQTPSHQVTQMGQEVILRCVPISNHLYFYWYRQILGQKVEFLVSFYNNEISEKSEIFDDQFSVERPDGSNFTLKIRSTKLEDSAMYFCASSGGEVQYFGPGTRLTVT.

This clonotype was seen ten or more times. Given a much more abundant clone one base away, this may be a read error. The chain uses TRBV10-2 and TRBJ1-1; TRBD1 matches at 9 bases. Germline CDR1 reads WSHSY; CDR2 reads SAAADI. The V and J ends lost 8 bases and 4 bases, in that order; junction bases with no gene match: 8. This CDR3 has 14 residues. Here the CDR3 DNA reads TGCGCCAGCCAGGGACAGGGAGAGAGCACTGAAGCTTTCTTT. It yields the protein CASQGQGESTEAFF.

This chain uses TRBV29-1 with TRBJ2-7; no firm D call. The CDR3 loop spans 13 amino acids. Trimming removed 1 base at V and 4 bases at J, with 11 bases between. Per germline, CDR1 SQVTM and CDR2 ANQGSEA. CDR3 bases: TGCAGCGTTGAAGTGCAGGAAAATTACGAGCAGTACTTC. The encoded protein is CSVEVQENYEQYF.

Regarding this clonotype: An end of the junction does not agree with germline; a read error may underlie this. The chain has TRBV5-1 and TRBJ2-5, with D uncertain. CDR3 size: 13 residues. Germline V gives CDR1 SGHRS, CDR2 YFSETQ. The CDR3 loop is CASSDGWGETQYF. CDR3 nucleotide sequence: TGTGCCAGCAGCGACGGTTGGGGAGAGACCCAGTACTTC.

The chain combines TRBV28 with TRBJ2-7, with D perhaps matching TRBD2 (6 bases). Germline lookup yields CDR1 MDHEN and CDR2 SYDVKM. CDR3 length equals 15 residues. V was trimmed by 3 bases and J by 2 bases, leaving 14 bases between them. This CDR3 is CASSFHSGSAYEQYF. The CDR3 region has the DNA TGTGCCAGCAGTTTTCACAGCGGGTCCGCCTACGAGCAGTACTTC.

This clonotype was found once. This chain links TRBV24-1 with TRBJ1-1, with D perhaps TRBD1 (6 bases). The length of the CDR3 is 15 residues. CDR1 is KGHDR, CDR2 SFDVKD, per germline. The V end lost 4 bases, the J end lost 2 bases, and 13 bases lay between the germline ends. CDR3 DNA sequence: TGTGCCACCAGTGACGGACAGCTAACTAACACTGAAGCTTTCTTT. Amino acids: CATSDGQLTNTEAFF.

This chain connects TRBV14 to TRBJ1-4; the D is unclear. CDR3 length equals 14 residues. Germline loops: CDR1 SGHDN, CDR2 FVKESK. V lost 5 bases and J lost 7, with 14 bases in between. CDR3 sequence reads: CASSVGFVGEKLFF. In DNA form, the CDR3 reads TGTGCCAGCAGCGTTGGATTCGTAGGTGAAAAACTGTTTTTT. Full variable domain (outside the CDR3, taken from reference TRBV14 and TRBJ1-4): EAGVTQFPSHSVIEKGQTVTLRCDPISGHDNLYWYRRVMGKEIKFLLHFVKESKQDESGMPNNRFLAERTGGTYSTLKVQPAELEDSGVYFCASSVGFVGEKLFFGSGTQLSVL.

This clonotype was detected ten times or more. J is TRBJ2-6 and V is TRBV12-3 or TRBV12-4; D may correspond to TRBD1 or TRBD2 (6 bases each). The CDR3 has 16 amino acids. Trimming shortened V by 7 bases and J by 2 bases, and 15 bases separated the two germline ends. CDR3 bases: TGTGCCAGCACCCTATGGAGGGGGGCTGGGGCCAACGTCCTGACTTTC. Translating it yields CASTLWRGAGANVLTF.

A single count supports this clonotype. V is TRBV9 and J is TRBJ1-6; 7 nucleotides agree with TRBD1. Per the germline V gene, CDR1 is SGDLS and CDR2 is YYNGEE. CDR3 length equals 17 residues. Germline trimming cut 4 bases from V and 7 bases from J; bases unmatched to any gene: 14. This chain's CDR3 is CASSQSLAGQPNSPLHF. DNA for the CDR3: TGTGCCAGCAGCCAGTCACTAGCGGGACAGCCGAATTCACCCCTCCACTTT.

V usage is TRBV12-3 or TRBV12-4 and J usage is TRBJ1-1; the D gene is possibly TRBD1 (5 bases). The V and J ends lost 8 bases and 5 bases respectively, with 15 bases between them. This CDR3 is 13 amino acids long. CDR3 nucleotides: TGTGCCAGCGGTCAGGGTGGCGGGACTGAAGCTTTCTTT. Amino acids: CASGQGGGTEAFF.

Only a few counts were recorded for this clonotype. The chain combines TRBV12-3 or TRBV12-4 with TRBJ2-2; TRBD1 might be the D (6 bases). The CDR3 runs 13 residues. V lost 7 bases and J lost 5, with 11 bases in between. The CDR3 sequence is CASKGGFTGELFF. The CDR3 DNA reads as TGTGCCAGCAAAGGGGGTTTTACCGGGGAGCTGTTTTTT.